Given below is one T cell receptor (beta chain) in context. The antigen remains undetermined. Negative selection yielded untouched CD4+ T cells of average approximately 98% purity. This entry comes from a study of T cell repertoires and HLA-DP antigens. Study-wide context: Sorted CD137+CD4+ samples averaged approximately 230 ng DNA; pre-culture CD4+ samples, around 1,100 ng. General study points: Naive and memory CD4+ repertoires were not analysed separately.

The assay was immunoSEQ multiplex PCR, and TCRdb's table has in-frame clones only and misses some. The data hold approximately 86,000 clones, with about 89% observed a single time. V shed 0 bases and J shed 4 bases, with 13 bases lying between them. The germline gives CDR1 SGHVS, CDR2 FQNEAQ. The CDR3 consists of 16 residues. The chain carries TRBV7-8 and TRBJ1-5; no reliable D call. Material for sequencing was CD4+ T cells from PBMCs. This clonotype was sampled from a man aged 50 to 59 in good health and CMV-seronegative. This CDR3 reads CASSLALLTGNQPQHF. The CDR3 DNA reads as TGTGCCAGCAGCTTAGCGCTACTCACGGGTAATCAGCCCCAGCATTTT.